This is a list of T cell receptor beta chains from one sample in a study of T cell responses to AZD1222 COVID-19 vaccine. The data were produced by immunoSEQ multiplex PCR, yet TCRdb's version contains in-frame clones alone and is incomplete. The sample has about 200,000 clones; roughly 92% are singletons. Specimen: peripheral blood, collected 28 days after the second AZD1222 dose. The receptors come from an adult who received the AZD1222 COVID-19 vaccine. Both conserved end residues are part of each CDR3. The order of the fields is clone size, J gene, D gene, V gene, CDR3 DNA, CDR3 protein. The D gene is left open where the match is weak. Rows give clone size only sometimes, using once, few, many, or a class for an expanded clone.

>.|TRBJ1-2|.|TRBV7-2
TGTGCCAGCAGCTTAGACCGACAGATACCGAACTATGGCTACACCTTC
CASSLDRQIPNYGYTF
>.|TRBJ1-5|.|TRBV6-5
TGTGCCAGCAGTTGGGACAGCAATCAGCCCCAGCATTTT
CASSWDSNQPQHF
>.|TRBJ1-5|.|TRBV4-1
TGCGCCAGCAGCCCTCAGGGGACATTAAATCAGCCCCAGCATTTT
CASSPQGTLNQPQHF
>once|TRBJ1-2|TRBD1|TRBV29-1
TGCAGCGTTGAGGATCGACAGGGACCTAACTATGGCTACACCTTC
CSVEDRQGPNYGYTF
>once|TRBJ2-7|TRBD2|TRBV7-2
TGTGCCAGCAGCTTAGGGGGACTAGCGGGGTTCCGGGGGTACGAGCAGTACTTC
CASSLGGLAGFRGYEQYF
>.|TRBJ2-7|TRBD1|TRBV2
TGTGCCGGAATGGACAGGGCCTACGAGCAGTACTTC
CAGMDRAYEQYF
>.|TRBJ1-3|TRBD1|TRBV7-2
TGTGCCAGCAGCTTACCGGGACAGCGAAACACCATATATTTT
CASSLPGQRNTIYF
>.|TRBJ2-1|.|TRBV9
TGTGCCAGCAGCGTAATTCCAGGGACGAATGAGCAGTTCTTC
CASSVIPGTNEQFF
>.|TRBJ2-1|.|TRBV5-4
TGTGCCAGCAGCAGGGCTAGCGAGTCCTACAATGAGCAGTTCTTC
CASSRASESYNEQFF
>.|TRBJ2-5|.|TRBV7-2
TGTGCCAGCAGCTTAGTAGTTGGGACCGCCGGGACCCAGTACTTC
CASSLVVGTAGTQYF
>.|TRBJ1-1|.|TRBV25-1
TGTGCCAGCAGGGACAGTTCTACCCAAGCTTTCTTT
CASRDSSTQAFF
>few|TRBJ1-5|.|TRBV2
TGTGCCAGCGGCCTCTCCCCCAATCAGCCCCAGCATTTT
CASGLSPNQPQHF
>many|TRBJ2-1|.|TRBV9
TGTGCCAGCAGCACGGTGAAGGACGTGGACAATGAGCAGTTCTTC
CASSTVKDVDNEQFF
>.|TRBJ2-7|TRBD2|TRBV19
TGTGCCAGTAGTGGGGCGACTAGCGGGGGGGCCTACGAGCAGTACTTC
CASSGATSGGAYEQYF
>.|TRBJ1-1|.|TRBV3-1/TRBV3-2
TGTGCCAGCAGCCAGTTGAGTCACACTGAAGCTTTCTTT
CASSQLSHTEAFF
>.|TRBJ2-7|TRBD1|TRBV5-1
TGCGCCAGCAGCTCGGGGACAGCAGGAGACGAGCAGTACTTC
CASSSGTAGDEQYF
>.|TRBJ1-2|.|TRBV19
TGTGCCAGTAGTATTCAGCGCTCCGAGGGCTACACCTTC
CASSIQRSEGYTF
>.|TRBJ1-1|.|TRBV19
TGTGCCAGTAAGGTGCGCGGGGCTGAAGCTTTCTTT
CASKVRGAEAFF
>.|TRBJ1-1|.|TRBV7-3
TGTGCCAGCAGCCAAGACTGGGCCACTGAAGCTTTCTTT
CASSQDWATEAFF
>.|TRBJ2-2|.|TRBV29-1
TGCAGCGTTGAAACAGGGTTCCCCTTCACCGGGGAGCTGTTTTTT
CSVETGFPFTGELFF
>.|TRBJ1-2|.|TRBV6-5
TGTGCCAGCAGTTACGGCCGCTATGGCTACACCTTC
CASSYGRYGYTF
>.|TRBJ2-3|TRBD2|TRBV5-6
TGTGCCAGCAGCTTGGGCGGGGGGCCTAGCACAGATACGCAGTATTTT
CASSLGGGPSTDTQYF
>.|TRBJ1-3|.|TRBV28
TGTGCCAGCAGTTTCGCGGGGCTCTCTGGAAACACCATATATTTT
CASSFAGLSGNTIYF
>.|TRBJ1-1|.|TRBV15
TGTGCCACCAGCAGAGATTACGCCGGTGCAAATATAGGAGCTTTCTTT
CATSRDYAGANIGAFF
>once|TRBJ2-7|.|TRBV27
TGTGCCAGCAGTTTATCCGGCGGGGGCCTCTACGAGCAGTACTTC
CASSLSGGGLYEQYF
>.|TRBJ1-1|.|TRBV2
TGTGCCAGCAGTGCCTCAGGACAGCTAGAAGCTTTCTTT
CASSASGQLEAFF
>.|TRBJ2-7|TRBD2|TRBV18
TGTGCCAGCTCACCGGGACTAGTCGACGAGCAGTACTTC
CASSPGLVDEQYF
>.|TRBJ2-1|.|TRBV7-7
TGTGCCAGCAGCCCAGGGGGACTAGTTAACAATGAGCAGTTCTTC
CASSPGGLVNNEQFF
>.|TRBJ1-5|.|TRBV18
TGTGCCAGCTCCCCTGCGGGTGAGCGGCCCCAGCATTTT
CASSPAGERPQHF
>.|TRBJ1-6|.|TRBV5-5
TGTGCCAGCACCAACAGGGCCAACTATAATTCACCCCTCCACTTT
CASTNRANYNSPLHF
>once|TRBJ2-7|TRBD2|TRBV7-9
TGTGCCAGCAGCCCGCGACAGCCTAGCGGGGGGTCCTACGAGCAGTACTTC
CASSPRQPSGGSYEQYF
>.|TRBJ2-3|.|TRBV25-1
TGTGCCAGCAGTGGGTTGGAGGATACGCAGTATTTT
CASSGLEDTQYF
>.|TRBJ1-2|.|TRBV12-3/TRBV12-4
TGTGCCAGCAGTTTACATGGCTACACCTTC
CASSLHGYTF
>.|TRBJ2-1|.|TRBV5-8
TGTGCCAGCAGGCTAGGGGGTGAGCAGTTCTTC
CASRLGGEQFF
>.|TRBJ1-5|.|TRBV24-1
TGTGCCACCAGTGAGTATAGCAATCAGCCCCAGCATTTT
CATSEYSNQPQHF
>.|TRBJ1-1|TRBD1|TRBV6-5
TGTGCCAGCAGTTACTCCCACAGGGGCCTCAACACTGAAGCTTTCTTT
CASSYSHRGLNTEAFF
>once|TRBJ1-1|.|TRBV14
TGTGCCAGCAGCCGAAAATTGGGGGCTAGGGACACTGAAGCTTTCTTT
CASSRKLGARDTEAFF
>.|TRBJ2-5|.|TRBV2
TGTGCAAGCCGGGACTTGGGGGTGGAGACCCAGTACTTC
CASRDLGVETQYF
>.|TRBJ2-3|.|TRBV15
TGTGCCACCAGCAGAGATCGGCCAGATACGCAGTATTTT
CATSRDRPDTQYF
>.|TRBJ1-5|.|TRBV19
TGTGCCAGTAGGGGGAGGACAGCAAGCAATCAGCCCCAGCATTTT
CASRGRTASNQPQHF
>once|TRBJ1-1|.|TRBV7-9
TGTGCCAGCAGCCCCCAACAGGCGGAGGTTCCTGAAGCTTTCTTT
CASSPQQAEVPEAFF
>.|TRBJ1-1|.|TRBV7-8
TGTGCCAGCACCCCCGGAGGAGCGAACACTGAAGCTTTCTTT
CASTPGGANTEAFF
>.|TRBJ1-4|.|TRBV7-2
TGTGCCAGCAGCTTAATGGGACTGCGGGAGGAAAAACTGTTTTTT
CASSLMGLREEKLFF
>few|TRBJ1-6|.|TRBV3-1/TRBV3-2
TGTGCCAGCAGCCAGGCTCAGGGCCCGCAACCCCTCCACTTT
CASSQAQGPQPLHF
>.|TRBJ1-4|.|TRBV10-3
TGTGCCATCTCCCAGGGCCCTGAAAAACTGTTTTTT
CAISQGPEKLFF
>.|TRBJ2-5|TRBD1|TRBV18
TGTGCCAGCTCAAACAGGGGCACGGAGACCCAGTACTTC
CASSNRGTETQYF
>.|TRBJ1-3|.|TRBV6-6
TGTGCCAGCAGTTACAAGGCCGGCTCTGGAAACACCATATATTTT
CASSYKAGSGNTIYF
>.|TRBJ2-1|.|TRBV27
TGTGCCAGTAGACCAGGGGTTCGCTACAATGAGCAGTTCTTC
CASRPGVRYNEQFF
>few|TRBJ1-5|.|TRBV30
TGTGCAATGGAGTGGCAGGGGACGCAGCCCCAGCATTTT
CAMEWQGTQPQHF
>.|TRBJ1-5|TRBD1|TRBV6-1
TGTGCCAGCAGTGAAGAGGGACAGGGGGATCAGCCCCAGCATTTT
CASSEEGQGDQPQHF
>.|TRBJ2-5|TRBD1|TRBV19
TGTGCCAGTAGTACGGGACAGGGACCCCAAGAGACCCAGTACTTC
CASSTGQGPQETQYF
>.|TRBJ1-2|TRBD1|TRBV11-2
TGTGCCAGCAGCTCGACAGGGGGCGGCTATGGCTACTCCTTC
CASSSTGGGYGYSF
>.|TRBJ1-5|TRBD1|TRBV7-2
TGTGCCAGCAGCACACAGGGGTATCAGCCCCAGCATTTT
CASSTQGYQPQHF
>.|TRBJ2-2|.|TRBV5-8
TGTGCCAGCAGCTTGTTAGGGACAAGGGGCACCGGGGAGCTGTTTTTT
CASSLLGTRGTGELFF
>.|TRBJ2-3|.|TRBV3-1/TRBV3-2
TGTGCCAGCAGCCAAGGGCTGGATGGGACGCAGTATTTT
CASSQGLDGTQYF
>few|TRBJ2-3|.|TRBV7-9
TGTGCCAGCAGTCCCAATCCCACAGATACGCAGTATTTT
CASSPNPTDTQYF
>.|TRBJ2-3|.|TRBV5-4
TGTGCCAGCAGCTATGCTAATACGCAGTATTTT
CASSYANTQYF
>.|TRBJ1-1|TRBD1|TRBV12-3/TRBV12-4
TGTGCCAGCAGCCGGACAGGGGGCACTGAAGCTTTCTTT
CASSRTGGTEAFF
>.|TRBJ1-1|.|TRBV3-1/TRBV3-2
TGTGCCAGCCGGGATGCGGGGTGGGTCACTGAAGCTTTCTTT
CASRDAGWVTEAFF